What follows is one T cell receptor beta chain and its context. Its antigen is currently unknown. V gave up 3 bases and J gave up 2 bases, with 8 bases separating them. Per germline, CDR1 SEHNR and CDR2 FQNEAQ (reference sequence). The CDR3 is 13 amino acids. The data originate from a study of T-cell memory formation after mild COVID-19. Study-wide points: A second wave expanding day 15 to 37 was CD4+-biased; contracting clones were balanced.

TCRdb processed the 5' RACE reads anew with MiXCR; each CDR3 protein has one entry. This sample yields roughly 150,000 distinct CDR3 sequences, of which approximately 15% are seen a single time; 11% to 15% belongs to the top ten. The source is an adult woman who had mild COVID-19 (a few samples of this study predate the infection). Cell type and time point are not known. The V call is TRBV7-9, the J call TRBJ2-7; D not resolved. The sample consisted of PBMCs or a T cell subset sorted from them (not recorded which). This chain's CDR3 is CASSFPGTYEQYF. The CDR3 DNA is TGTGCCAGCAGCTTCCCCGGAACCTACGAGCAGTACTTC.